What follows are 19 T cell receptor beta chains derived from one specimen sequenced in a study of OX40 agonist ivuxolimab in advanced cancers. The table came from immunoSEQ multiplex PCR; TCRdb's copy has only in-frame clones and leaves some out. The data show about 52,000 clones, roughly nine tenths seen once. The source was CD4+ or CD8+ T cells sorted from blood, collected in a trial of the OX40 agonist ivuxolimab. These receptors originate from an adult with an advanced solid tumor such as melanoma, head and neck, liver or kidney cancer.

The V gene is TRBV19, the J gene TRBJ2-2, with D possibly matching TRBD1 (5 bases). Germline assignment: CDR1 LNHDA and CDR2 SQIVND (reference sequence). The V end lost 5 bases, the J end lost 3 bases, and 16 bases lay between the germline ends. There are 16 residues in the CDR3. CDR3 in amino acids: CASSRGPGWDTGELFF. The CDR3 DNA sequence: TGTGCCAGTAGTCGAGGCCCAGGGTGGGACACCGGGGAGCTGTTTTTT.

The table lists this clone with a count of one. The V gene is TRBV11-3, the J gene TRBJ2-7, with 10 bases lining up with TRBD2. The CDR3 covers 16 residues. V trimming: 5 bases; J trimming: 4 bases; junction bases outside the gene matches: 11. The germline CDR1 and CDR2 sequences are SGHNT and YENEEA. The CDR3 sequence: CASSVASGGAWYEQYF. For the CDR3, the DNA is TGTGCCAGCAGCGTGGCAAGCGGGGGGGCCTGGTACGAGCAGTACTTC.

The chain employs TRBV7-6 and TRBJ2-2; TRBD1 might be the D (5 bases). Trimming pared 5 bases from V and 6 bases from J, leaving 16 bases between. Germline CDR1 reads SGHVS; CDR2 reads FNYEAQ. This CDR3 spans 15 amino acids. DNA of the CDR3: TGTGCCAGCAGCCTCACAGGTGACCCGGCCGGGGAGCTGTTTTTT. The encoded protein is CASSLTGDPAGELFF.

V gene TRBV29-1 combines with J gene TRBJ1-3, with D unresolved. The CDR3 consists of 13 residues. CDR1 SQVTM and CDR2 ANQGSEA come from the germline V gene. The V end was cut by 4 bases, the J end by 3 bases, with 10 bases between. CDR3 loop: CSVAKDRGNTIYF. CDR3 bases: TGCAGCGTTGCAAAGGACCGTGGAAACACCATATATTTT.

J is TRBJ2-5 and V is TRBV6-1; D could derive from TRBD1 or TRBD2 (5 bases each). The V end was cut by 6 bases, the J end by 8 bases, with 13 bases between. The CDR3 spans 12 residues. Per the germline V gene, CDR1 is MNHNS and CDR2 is SASEGT. The CDR3 DNA reads as TGTGCCAGCAGAGAAATGAGGGGAACCCAGTACTTC. As protein: CASREMRGTQYF.

Regarding this clone: One end of the junction does not line up with germline, which may come from a read error. V and J are TRBV7-7 and TRBJ1-3, with D unclear. This CDR3 has 16 residues. Germline CDR1 and CDR2: SSHAT and FNYEAQ (reference sequence). CDR3: CASSAGWGVAGNTIYF. The DNA for the CDR3 is TGTGCTAGCAGCGCGGGGTGGGGAGTCGCTGGAAACACCATATATTTT.

This sequence joins TRBV4-1 and TRBJ2-3; possibly TRBD2 for D (6 bases). V dropped 3 bases and J dropped 2 bases, with 9 bases sitting between them. Germline V gives CDR1 MGHRA, CDR2 YSYEKL. This CDR3 has 14 residues. CDR3 in amino acids: CASSQGLYTDTQYF. CDR3 bases: TGCGCCAGCAGCCAGGGACTGTACACAGATACGCAGTATTTT.

V is TRBV27 and J is TRBJ2-7; D unresolved. Germline V gives CDR1 MNHEY, CDR2 SMNVEV (reference sequence). This CDR3 comprises 13 residues. With 4 bases removed from V and 2 bases from J, the gap between germline ends came to 9 bases. CDR3 sequence (DNA): TGTGCCAGCAGTTACAGTCCGGCCTACGAGCAGTACTTC. Translated: CASSYSPAYEQYF.

V gene TRBV19 combines with J gene TRBJ1-5; D is unresolved. V shed 3 bases and J shed 1 base, with 4 bases lying between them. The CDR3 extends over 13 amino acids. Germline V gives CDR1 LNHDA, CDR2 SQIVND (reference sequence). The CDR3 here is CASSISSNQPQHF. In nucleotides, the CDR3 is TGTGCCAGTAGTATTAGCAGCAATCAGCCCCAGCATTTT.

This chain joins TRBV10-2 and TRBJ2-2, with TRBD1 matching over 12 bases. CDR1 is WSHSY, CDR2 SAAADI, per germline. J was trimmed by 7 bases and V by 11 bases; bases with no gene match: 8. The CDR3 runs 14 residues. The CDR3 loop reads CAGGQGANYGELFF. The CDR3 coding sequence is TGCGCCGGGGGACAGGGGGCCAACTACGGGGAGCTGTTTTTT.

The chain uses TRBV13 and TRBJ2-5; D call uncertain. CDR1 is PRHDT, CDR2 FYEKMQ, per germline (reference sequence). Trimming took 2 bases from V and 5 from J, leaving 12 bases between them. The CDR3 extends over 14 amino acids. As DNA, the CDR3 is TGTGCCAGCAGCTTATATAGCAGTCTGGAGACCCAGTACTTC. Amino acid sequence: CASSLYSSLETQYF.

The rearrangement joins TRBV5-1 to TRBJ2-7, with D hard to call. V lost 4 bases and J 1 base, leaving 9 bases between the germline ends. CDR1 is SGHRS, CDR2 YFSETQ, per germline. The CDR3 runs to 13 residues. DNA for the CDR3: TGCGCCAGCAGCATGACTGGGTCCTACGAGCAGTACTTC. This gives the protein CASSMTGSYEQYF.

The gene calls are TRBV10-3 and TRBJ2-2; either TRBD1 or TRBD2 may supply D (5 bases each). Trimming shortened V by 4 bases and J by 0 bases, and 15 bases separated the two germline ends. The CDR3 sequence is 17 residues long. The germline CDR1 and CDR2 sequences are ENHRY and SYGVKD. CDR3 DNA sequence: TGTGCCATCAGTGGTGCAGAGGGGAGCGCGAACACCGGGGAGCTGTTTTTT. Encoded protein: CAISGAEGSANTGELFF.

On this clone: One end of the junction fails to match germline, which may point to a read error. The V gene is TRBV7-9, the J gene TRBJ2-1; TRBD1 is a possible D gene (6 bases). The germline gives CDR1 SEHNR, CDR2 FQNEAQ (reference sequence). The CDR3 has 12 amino acids. CDR3: CVSSPDRNEQFF. In nucleotides, the CDR3 is TGTGTCAGCAGCCCAGACAGGAATGAGCAGTTCTTC.

The J gene is TRBJ2-7, the V gene TRBV30, with D hard to call. CDR1 and CDR2 (germline): GTSNPN, SVGIG (reference sequence). The CDR3 loop spans 15 amino acids. V was cut by 4 bases and J by 1 base, with 17 bases left in between. The CDR3 bases are TGTGCCTGGACAAATGGGGATGGCGGTTCCTACGAGCAGTACTTC. Its translation is CAWTNGDGGSYEQYF. The full variable domain, its missing parts supplied by reference TRBV30 and TRBJ2-7, is SQTIHQWPATLVQPVGSPLSLECTVEGTSNPNLYWYRQAAGRGLQLLFYSVGIGQISSEVPQNLSASRPQDRQFILSSKKLLLSDSGFYLCAWTNGDGGSYEQYFGPGTRLTVT.

J is TRBJ1-5 and V is TRBV27; D may be TRBD1 (5 bases). V lost 5 bases and J lost 4, with 18 bases in between. Germline V CDR1 and CDR2: MNHEY, SMNVEV (reference sequence). The CDR3 is made up of 16 amino acids. The chain's CDR3 is CASSLLGQPLNQPQHF. CDR3 nucleotides: TGTGCCAGCAGTCTACTGGGGCAGCCCCTAAATCAGCCCCAGCATTTT.

Notes on this clone: In the same sample, other DNA sequences code for this CDR3. This chain connects TRBV4-1 to TRBJ2-7, with 9 bases aligning to TRBD1. Germline CDR1 reads MGHRA; CDR2 reads YSYEKL. The CDR3 is made up of 15 amino acids. Germline trimming cut 2 bases from V and 4 bases from J; bases unmatched to any gene: 6. CDR3 residues: CASSQSGTGSYEQYF. The CDR3, as DNA: TGCGCCAGCAGCCAATCCGGGACAGGGTCTTACGAGCAGTACTTC.

This chain uses TRBV11-2 with TRBJ2-1; perhaps TRBD1 as D (6 bases). Looked up from germline, CDR1 is SGHAT and CDR2 is FQNNGV. V was pared by 0 bases and J by 2 bases, with 8 bases between. The CDR3 is made up of 15 amino acids. The CDR3 DNA reads as TGTGCCAGCAGCTTAGATGAGGGGGCCTACAATGAGCAGTTCTTC. It is translated as CASSLDEGAYNEQFF.

The CDR3 DNA reads as TGCGCCAGCAGCCATGGGTCGGGTACCTACGAGCAGTACTTC. Translation: CASSHGSGTYEQYF. The chain joins TRBV4-1 to TRBJ2-7; D remains ambiguous. Trimming left V 3 bases short and J 2 bases short, with 11 bases between. The CDR3 runs 14 residues. Germline CDR1 and CDR2: MGHRA and YSYEKL.